These 3 T cell receptor beta chains came from one sample sequenced in a study of CD8 T cells in Susac syndrome. RNA totalling roughly 0.45 to 1 ug underwent reverse transcription with random hexamers. TCRdb used MiXCR to reprocess the immunoSEQ multiplex PCR reads, holding one entry per CDR3 protein. This table holds some 160,000 distinct CDR3 sequences, approximately 95% found once. Input material: CD8+ T cells from PBMCs. All receptors derive from a human donor with multiple sclerosis.

The chain is built from TRBV11-2 and TRBJ2-1; D assignment may be TRBD1 or TRBD2 (5 bases each). The CDR3 spans 15 residues. The germline V gene encodes CDR1 SGHAT and CDR2 FQNNGV. Trimming took off 1 base at V and 9 bases at J, with 16 bases between the two ends. In nucleotides, the CDR3 is TGTGCCAGCAGCTTAGCTCTAGCAGGGAGCGTTGAGCAGTTCTTC. It codes for CASSLALAGSVEQFF.

This clonotype was found a few times. This chain links TRBV3-1 with TRBJ1-5; no reliable D call. V was shortened by 1 base and J by 5 bases, with 12 bases between the two germline ends. CDR3 length equals 15 residues. Germline loops: CDR1 LGHDT, CDR2 YNNKEL (reference sequence). CDR3 sequence reads: CASSQGLGNHQPQHF. CDR3 nucleotides: TGTGCCAGCAGCCAAGGTTTAGGGAACCATCAGCCCCAGCATTTT.

The rearrangement uses TRBV18 and TRBJ2-1, with D perhaps assigned TRBD1 or TRBD2 (5 bases each). The CDR3 is 16 amino acids. Deletions cut 3 bases from V and 0 bases from J, with 12 bases between. Germline CDR1 and CDR2: KGHSH and LQKENI. CDR3 loop: CASSPGEGSSYNEQFF. The CDR3 DNA follows: TGTGCCAGCTCACCGGGTGAGGGGAGCTCCTACAATGAGCAGTTCTTC.